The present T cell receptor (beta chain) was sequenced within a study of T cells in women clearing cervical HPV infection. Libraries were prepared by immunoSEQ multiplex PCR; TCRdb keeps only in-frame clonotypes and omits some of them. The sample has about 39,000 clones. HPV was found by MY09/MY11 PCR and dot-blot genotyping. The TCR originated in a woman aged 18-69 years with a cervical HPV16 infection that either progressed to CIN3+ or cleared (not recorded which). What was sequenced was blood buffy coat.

The covered CDR3 bases are TGCAGTGCTCCGGACAGGGGGGACTATGGC. It yields the protein CSAPDRGDYG. The complete CDR3 sequence is CSAPDRGDYGYTF. The chain recombines TRBV20-1 with TRBJ1-2; 10 nucleotides line up with TRBD1. The CDR3 goes on 3 residues after the read ends, and that part is filled in from the germline J gene. V lost 5 bases and J lost 3; bases outside the gene matches: 3. Germline V CDR1 and CDR2: DFQATT, SNEGSKA (reference sequence). The CDR3 spans 13 residues.